The clone carrying this T cell receptor beta chain came up a few times. The antigen is not known. Because the CDR3's place on the DNA is in doubt, the DNA is left out and the CDR3 is given as listed by TCRdb. The germline V gene encodes CDR1 SQVTM and CDR2 ANQGSEA. With termini counted, the CDR3 has 12 amino acids. This specimen comes from a study of vaccination and CD4 T cells after COVID-19. Study at large: Comprising six males and four females, the convalescent participants counted two Hispanic individuals among them. Stimulation of the cells used overlapping spike peptide pools from SARS-CoV-2 and from the common cold coronaviruses HCoV-NL63, HCoV-OC43 and HCoV-229E. General study points: Researchers report that a median roughly 86% of reactive clones in convalescent patients surfaced only post-vaccination.

Treatment specified: approximately nine-day PBMC culture with coronavirus spike peptide pools or control peptides (ViraFEST assay). The Oncomine TCR Beta short-read assay was applied to DNA of cultured CD4+ T cells. Genomic DNA was drawn out of CD4+ T cells grown in culture. TCRdb independently ran MiXCR on the PCR reads; one entry per CDR3 protein. The repertoire includes about 10,000 distinct CDR3 sequences, roughly two fifths of them detected once, and 36% sits in the top ten. The receptor was isolated from a human donor who had recovered from COVID-19. The chain uses TRBV29-1 and TRBJ1-2; the table's D call, TRBD1, has no DNA check behind it. Sequencing used CD4+ T cells from blood, cultured in vitro. The CDR3 is CSGDDGVGSGAF.